At least ten counts were recorded for the clone carrying this TCR beta chain. These data belong to a study of regulatory T cells in long-lasting Graves disease. Time point here: newly diagnosed GD, antithyroid drugs for less than 3 months. With RNA extracted from PBMCs as input, the TCR library was made. An endocrinology department in Xi'an, China, recruited the patients. Trimming cost V 2 bases and J 5 bases; bases outside gene matches: 1. CDR3 length: 13 amino acids. Germline CDR1 reads SGHRS; CDR2 reads YFSETQ. iRepertoire HTBI primers and Arm-PCR of CDR3 regions built TCR beta libraries. TCRdb re-called the multiplex PCR reads through MiXCR, storing one row per CDR3 protein. The repertoire has around 250,000 distinct CDR3 sequences, around 20% of them found once; the top ten carry around 13%.

The receptor was derived from a female donor with Graves disease. V usage is TRBV5-1 and J usage is TRBJ1-2, with 9 bases matching TRBD1. The sample was peripheral blood mononuclear cells (PBMCs), taken at new diagnosis, from a patient treated with antithyroid drugs. CDR3 sequence: CASSFGQGYGYTF. Here the CDR3 DNA reads TGCGCCAGCAGCTTCGGACAGGGGTATGGCTACACCTTC.